Below are 31 T cell receptor beta chains sequenced from a single sample in a study of T cells in Graves' hyperthyroidism and ophthalmopathy. From RNA transcripts, TCR beta CDR3 regions were amplified. HTBI primers were used for first-round RT-PCR of the TCR CDR3. One entry per CDR3 protein results from TCRdb running MiXCR on the multiplex PCR reads. Among 610,000 or so distinct CDR3 sequences listed, more than 45% were seen once. The sequenced material came from peripheral blood or thyroid tissue (not recorded which). All receptors come from a woman between 18 and 30 years old with Graves' hyperthyroidism.

This clonotype was seen ten or more times. The CDR3 DNA is TGTGCCAGCACCTCTGGGAACACTGAAGCTTTCTTT. Amino acid sequence: CASTSGNTEAFF. V is TRBV27 and J is TRBJ1-1, with D unclear. V was pared by 7 bases and J by 1 base, with 7 bases between. The CDR3 is 12 amino acids. Germline V CDR1 and CDR2: MNHEY, SMNVEV (reference sequence).

This clonotype was seen a few times. The chain uses TRBV12-5 and TRBJ1-3; a possible D gene is TRBD1 (6 bases). V shed 6 bases and J shed 4 bases, with 19 bases lying between them. There are 16 residues in the CDR3. Germline V gene data show CDR1 as LGHNT and CDR2 as FRNRAP. CDR3 in DNA: TGTGCTAGTGGCCCCCCCGGGACACGGAGAGGAAACACCATATATTTT. Amino acids: CASGPPGTRRGNTIYF.

The CDR3 DNA is TGCGCCAGCAGCGAAGACTCGTCCTACGAGCAGTACTTC. It specifies CASSEDSSYEQYF. This rearrangement joins TRBV5-1 to TRBJ2-7; D is undetermined. V lost 4 bases and J lost 1, with 9 bases in between. Germline V CDR1 and CDR2: SGHRS, YFSETQ. The CDR3 runs 13 residues.

This chain uses TRBV24-1 with TRBJ2-7, with 9 bases identical to TRBD2. The CDR3 runs 14 residues. Germline lookup yields CDR1 KGHDR and CDR2 SFDVKD. The junction had 6 bases not matched to a gene; V was cut back by 4 bases and J by 6 bases. CDR3 sequence reads: CATSDQGLAGEQYF. As DNA, the CDR3 is TGTGCCACCAGTGACCAGGGACTAGCTGGCGAGCAGTACTTC.

This clonotype occurred many times. The chain combines TRBV9 with TRBJ1-2, with 10 bases identical to TRBD1. V was clipped by 3 bases and J by 8 bases; unmatched bases: 10. The V gene's germline CDR1 is SGDLS and CDR2 YYNGEE. The CDR3 is 15 amino acids. The CDR3 coding sequence is TGTGCCAGCAGCGCTCGAGACAGGGGGCGTGAAGGCTACACCTTC. It yields the protein CASSARDRGREGYTF.

Comment on this clonotype: A much larger clonotype is one base distant, so this may be a read error. This chain uses TRBV12-3 or TRBV12-4 with TRBJ2-7; TRBD2 matches 11 bases. This CDR3 has 15 amino acids. Unmatched junction bases numbered 12, after V lost 7 bases and J lost 7 bases. In DNA form, the CDR3 reads TGTGCCAGCACCGGAGGGCTAGCGGGAGGCGGGGAGCAGTACTTC. Residues: CASTGGLAGGGEQYF.

As for this clonotype: One base away lies a much larger clone, so this may be a sequencing read error. V gene TRBV6-6 combines with J gene TRBJ2-7; TRBD1 is a possible D gene (6 bases). CDR3 length: 14 residues. Germline-derived CDR1 and CDR2 are MNHNY and SVGAGI (reference sequence). The CDR3: CASRTQGTAYEQCF. The CDR3 bases are TGTGCCAGCAGAACTCAGGGGACGGCCTACGAGCAGTGCTTC.

This clonotype was recorded only once. V gene TRBV9 combines with J gene TRBJ2-7, with D possibly matching TRBD2 (6 bases). The J call may be wrong; the DNA end is better matched by TRBJ2-1. The CDR3 spans 13 residues. Germline lookup yields CDR1 SGDLS and CDR2 YYNGEE. CDR3 nucleotide sequence: TGTGCCAGCAGCGAGAGACTAGTGAATGAGCAGTTCTTC. Amino acid sequence: CASSERLVNEQFF.

This clonotype was picked up many times. CDR3 nucleotide sequence: TGTGCTAGTGCCCGAGACAGGGTCAACTATGGCTACACCTTC. Amino acids: CASARDRVNYGYTF. The chain has TRBV12-5 and TRBJ1-2, with TRBD1 matching over 7 bases. Trimming took 7 bases from V and 2 from J; bases not matched to a gene: 7. Germline CDR1 is LGHNT and CDR2 is FRNRAP. This CDR3 is 14 amino acids long.

The table lists this clonotype with many counts. The chain has TRBV20-1 and TRBJ1-2, with no clear D. V was pared by 3 bases and J by 8 bases, with 10 bases between. The CDR3 runs 11 residues. CDR1 and CDR2 (germline): DFQATT, SNEGSKA (reference sequence). The chain's CDR3 is CSARVLGGYTF. Written as DNA, the CDR3 is TGCAGTGCTAGGGTCTTAGGAGGCTACACCTTC.

CDR3 coding DNA: TGTGCCATCAGTGGACATCCGGACAGCCTCTCCTACGAGCAGTACTTC. It is translated as CAISGHPDSLSYEQYF. V and J are TRBV10-3 and TRBJ2-7, with a tentative D call TRBD1 (6 bases). Per germline, CDR1 ENHRY and CDR2 SYGVKD. Trimming pared 4 bases from V and 0 bases from J, leaving 16 bases between. The CDR3 consists of 16 residues.

The chain uses TRBV7-8 and TRBJ2-4; D gene ambiguous. Trimming removed 2 bases from V and 8 bases from J, with 13 bases in between. This CDR3 contains 14 residues. The germline CDR1 and CDR2 sequences are SGHVS and FQNEAQ. The CDR3 loop is CASSLTGFRDIQYF. In DNA form, the CDR3 reads TGTGCCAGCAGCTTAACCGGCTTTCGGGACATTCAGTACTTC.

J is TRBJ1-2 and V is TRBV29-1; D unclear. Germline V gene sequence: CDR1 SQVTM, CDR2 ANQGSEA. CDR3 size: 12 residues. Trimming stripped 7 bases from V and 12 bases from J, with 21 bases between. This chain's CDR3 is CSAVGLYSGNTF. CDR3 DNA: TGCAGCGCTGTGGGCCTTTACTCTGGAAACACCTTC.

This clonotype was observed a single time. The rearrangement joins TRBV4-1 to TRBJ1-6; possible D gene TRBD1, 5 bases. The CDR3 is 17 residues long. V lost 0 bases and J 1 base, leaving 10 bases between the germline ends. Germline V gives CDR1 MGHRA, CDR2 YSYEKL. The CDR3 nucleotides are TGCGCCAGCAGCCAAGATCCAGGGAAGTCCTATAATTCACCCCTCCACTTT. Protein: CASSQDPGKSYNSPLHF.

This clonotype was found once. The chain couples TRBV7-9 to TRBJ2-2; D is uncertain. The CDR3 consists of 16 residues. The V gene lost 2 bases and the J gene lost 2 bases, with 12 bases spanning the gap. CDR1 is SEHNR, CDR2 FQNEAQ, per germline (reference sequence). CDR3 sequence: CASSLRAVGNTGELFF. The DNA of the CDR3 is TGTGCCAGCAGCTTACGGGCGGTAGGAAACACCGGGGAGCTGTTTTTT.

V usage is TRBV18 and J usage is TRBJ1-1; D remains unclear. The germline CDR1 and CDR2 sequences are KGHSH and LQKENI. The V gene lost 2 bases and the J gene lost 4 bases, with 8 bases spanning the gap. CDR3 length equals 13 residues. The CDR3 nucleotides read TGTGCCAGCTCACCAAGGATGCCCACTGAAGCTTTCTTT. Translating it yields CASSPRMPTEAFF.

This clonotype was detected many times. V and J are TRBV4-3 and TRBJ1-1; tentative D call: TRBD1 (5 bases). Germline CDR1 is LGHNA and CDR2 is YSLEER. Trimming pared 0 bases from V and 7 bases from J, leaving 15 bases between. The CDR3 length is 15 residues. The CDR3 DNA is TGCGCCAGCAGCCAAGAGTACGCGCGGGGCCATGAAGCTTTCTTT. Its protein product is CASSQEYARGHEAFF.

The chain is built from TRBV2 and TRBJ2-5, with 8 bases matching TRBD1. CDR3 size: 16 residues. From germline, CDR1 is SNHLY and CDR2 FYNNEI. V shed 6 bases and J 7 bases; nucleotides not matched to a gene: 16. CDR3 coding DNA: TGTGCCAGCAGCCACCCAGCAGGGGGCGTTGACGGGACCCAGTACTTC. This encodes CASSHPAGGVDGTQYF.

The chain links TRBV2 to TRBJ2-7, with TRBD2 matching over 10 bases. Losses at the gene ends were 8 bases for V and 2 bases for J; bases not matched to a gene: 3. The germline V gene encodes CDR1 SNHLY and CDR2 FYNNEI. CDR3 length: 13 residues. The CDR3 here is CASGLAEAYEQYF. The CDR3 DNA reads TGTGCCAGCGGACTAGCGGAGGCCTACGAGCAGTACTTC.

The J gene is TRBJ2-5, the V gene TRBV7-2; 9 bases are shared with TRBD2. The CDR3 extends over 14 amino acids. V shed 10 bases and J 6 bases; nucleotides not matched to a gene: 12. CDR1 and CDR2 (germline): SGHTA, FQGNSA. Written as DNA, the CDR3 is TGTGCCATCAGTCAGACTAGCGGCGGGAAGACCCAGTACTTC. Translating gives CAISQTSGGKTQYF.

This clonotype was observed many times. V usage is TRBV20-1 and J usage is TRBJ1-3; D is ambiguous. With 5 bases removed from V and 0 bases from J, the gap between germline ends came to 11 bases. This CDR3 comprises 14 residues. CDR1 is DFQATT and CDR2 is SNEGSKA in the germline V gene (reference sequence). CDR3 sequence reads: CSALGRGSGNTIYF. The CDR3 DNA follows: TGCAGTGCTCTCGGACGCGGCTCTGGAAACACCATATATTTT.

This clonotype was counted at least ten times. The chain couples TRBV20-1 to TRBJ2-7; TRBD2 matches 9 bases. The trim removed 4 bases at V and 6 bases at J, leaving 7 bases unmatched. Germline loops: CDR1 DFQATT, CDR2 SNEGSKA (reference sequence). The CDR3 sequence is 13 residues long. CDR3 amino acids: CSAKGLAGFEQYF. The CDR3 DNA is TGCAGTGCTAAGGGCCTAGCGGGATTCGAGCAGTACTTC.

This clonotype was seen ten or more times. The V and J genes are TRBV20-1 and TRBJ2-5, with 9 bases lining up with TRBD1. V lost 0 bases and J lost 2; bases outside the gene matches: 7. The germline V gene has CDR1 DFQATT and CDR2 SNEGSKA (reference sequence). CDR3 length equals 16 residues. DNA of the CDR3: TGCAGTGCTAGAGATTTTGCGGACAGGGGTCAAGAGACCCAGTACTTC. This translates into CSARDFADRGQETQYF.

The V and J genes are TRBV7-9 and TRBJ2-6; no reliable D call. The CDR3 runs to 9 residues. Per germline, CDR1 SEHNR and CDR2 FQNEAQ (reference sequence). Trimming took off 5 bases at V and 18 bases at J, with 8 bases between the two ends. The CDR3 bases are TGTGCCAGCAGCCCAGCCCAGACTTTC. Translated, it gives CASSPAQTF.

The chain joins TRBV11-2 to TRBJ1-2, with 8 bases identical to TRBD1. Per the germline V gene, CDR1 is SGHAT and CDR2 is FQNNGV. Germline trimming cut 6 bases from V and 12 bases from J; bases unmatched to any gene: 9. This CDR3 is 12 amino acids long. Written as DNA, the CDR3 is TGTGCCAGCAGAAGACAGGGGTTTGGAAACACCTTC. Translation gives CASRRQGFGNTF.

The gene calls are TRBV29-1 and TRBJ1-2, with 8 nucleotides matching TRBD1. Germline V gives CDR1 SQVTM, CDR2 ANQGSEA. V lost 0 bases and J lost 0; bases outside the gene matches: 3. CDR3 length equals 15 residues. DNA of the CDR3: TGCAGCGTTGAAGATTGGACAGGGTCTAACTATGGCTACACCTTC. Encoded protein: CSVEDWTGSNYGYTF.

This sequence joins TRBV27 and TRBJ1-2; TRBD1 might be the D (6 bases). The CDR3 is 12 residues long. Trimming removed 5 bases at V and 8 bases at J, with 12 bases between. CDR1 is MNHEY, CDR2 SMNVEV, per germline (reference sequence). CDR3: CASSTGAGGYTF. CDR3 sequence (DNA): TGTGCCAGCAGTACGGGGGCAGGCGGCTACACCTTC.

This clonotype showed up many times. The chain recombines TRBV27 with TRBJ1-2; no definite D call. V lost 2 bases to trimming and J lost 2 bases, with 9 bases between them. Germline-derived CDR1 and CDR2 are MNHEY and SMNVEV (reference sequence). This CDR3 comprises 14 residues. CDR3 residues: CASSLMTSNYGYTF. The CDR3 nucleotides are TGTGCCAGCAGTTTAATGACATCCAACTATGGCTACACCTTC.

This clonotype has a single count. The chain uses TRBV7-9 and TRBJ1-2, with 8 bases aligning to TRBD1. There are 14 residues in the CDR3. Germline values: CDR1 SEHNR, CDR2 FQNEAQ (reference sequence). The V segment lost 9 bases and the J segment 5 bases; nucleotides outside the gene matches: 11. The CDR3 protein is CASSTDRAPYGYTF. In DNA form, the CDR3 reads TGTGCCAGTAGTACGGACAGGGCGCCATATGGCTACACCTTC.

At least ten counts were recorded for this clonotype. This sequence joins TRBV2 and TRBJ1-5; maybe TRBD1 (5 bases). V was cut by 8 bases and J by 3 bases, with 11 bases left in between. The CDR3 is made up of 13 amino acids. Germline V lookup: CDR1 SNHLY, CDR2 FYNNEI. The CDR3 sequence is CASQPGTNQPQHF. CDR3 DNA sequence: TGTGCCAGCCAACCGGGGACCAATCAGCCCCAGCATTTT.

This clonotype has a handful of counts. The chain uses TRBV14 and TRBJ1-3, with no clear D. The CDR3 is 15 residues long. Trimming left V 0 bases short and J 3 bases short, with 9 bases between. CDR1 is SGHDN and CDR2 is FVKESK in the germline V gene. CDR3 region: CASSQDYTSGNTIYF. The CDR3 DNA is TGTGCCAGCAGCCAAGATTATACAAGTGGAAACACCATATATTTT.